This is a list of T cell receptor beta chains from one sample in a study of T-cell reconstitution after alpha-beta-depleted transplantation in children. TCRdb ran MiXCR on the PCR reads and lists one entry per CDR3 protein. The sample shows about 250,000 distinct CDR3 sequences, roughly a quarter of them seen only once. The source material was PBMCs, mostly from graft donor cells, sampled 360 days after TCRalphabeta/CD19-depleted stem cell transplant. All receptors derive from a female patient aged 2-9 years who had a stem cell transplant for congenital amegakaryocytic thrombocytopenia, so the T cells may come from the graft donor. The CDR3 runs from the conserved cysteine through the conserved F or W. Each record gives: D gene, V gene, J gene, clone size, CDR3 protein, CDR3 DNA. A D gene is named only where the DNA matches it firmly. Clone size is stated in some rows and not others, as once, few, many or a class when expanded.

D: .
V: TRBV5-1
J: TRBJ2-7
size: .
CDR3: CASSPVRSDYEQYF
DNA: TGCGCCAGCAGCCCAGTTAGGAGTGACTACGAGCAGTACTTC

D: .
V: TRBV4-1
J: TRBJ2-4
size: .
CDR3: CASSRVSDRVNIQYF
DNA: TGCGCCAGCAGCCGGGTGTCCGATAGGGTAAACATTCAGTACTTC

D: .
V: TRBV5-1
J: TRBJ2-1
size: .
CDR3: CASSLSDSSYNEQFF
DNA: TGCGCCAGCAGCTTGTCGGACAGCTCCTACAATGAGCAGTTCTTC

D: TRBD2
V: TRBV19
J: TRBJ2-1
size: .
CDR3: CASSGRLAGVSYNEQFF
DNA: TGTGCCAGTAGTGGAAGACTAGCGGGAGTGTCCTACAATGAGCAGTTCTTC

D: TRBD2
V: TRBV20-1
J: TRBJ2-5
size: few
CDR3: CSATPGTSGRVGETQYF
DNA: TGCAGTGCCACGCCAGGGACTAGCGGGAGAGTGGGGGAGACCCAGTACTTC

D: TRBD1
V: TRBV11-2
J: TRBJ2-2
size: once
CDR3: CASNPRPGQHTGELFF
DNA: TGTGCCAGCAACCCCCGGCCGGGACAGCACACCGGGGAGCTGTTTTTT

D: .
V: TRBV21-1
J: TRBJ2-7
size: .
CDR3: CASSRTQQGQSYEQYF
DNA: TGTGCCAGCAGCAGGACGCAACAGGGACAATCCTACGAGCAGTACTTC

D: .
V: TRBV11-1
J: TRBJ2-1
size: few
CDR3: CATNKGREGPYNEQFF
DNA: TGTGCCACCAACAAGGGGCGAGAGGGTCCCTACAATGAGCAGTTCTTC

D: TRBD1
V: TRBV5-1
J: TRBJ1-4
size: .
CDR3: CASSLEGQGAEKLFF
DNA: TGCGCCAGCAGCTTGGAGGGACAGGGAGCTGAAAAACTGTTTTTT

D: TRBD1
V: TRBV10-3
J: TRBJ2-3
size: many
CDR3: CATQTGATDTQYF
DNA: TGTGCCACTCAGACAGGGGCGACAGATACGCAGTATTTT

D: .
V: TRBV7-9
J: TRBJ2-5
size: many
CDR3: CASSARETQYF
DNA: TGTGCCAGCAGCGCTCGGGAGACCCAGTACTTC

D: TRBD1
V: TRBV4-1
J: TRBJ2-7
size: few
CDR3: CASSQTMRDRGVYEQYF
DNA: TGCGCCAGCAGCCAAACAATGCGGGACAGGGGTGTTTACGAGCAGTACTTC

D: .
V: TRBV12-3/TRBV12-4
J: TRBJ2-5
size: few
CDR3: CASSLLGAETQYF
DNA: TGTGCCAGCAGTTTACTAGGGGCGGAGACCCAGTACTTC

D: TRBD1
V: TRBV20-1
J: TRBJ2-7
size: .
CDR3: CSADLRQGVSYEQYF
DNA: TGCAGTGCTGACTTAAGACAGGGAGTATCCTACGAGCAGTACTTC

D: TRBD1
V: TRBV12-3/TRBV12-4
J: TRBJ1-2
size: few
CDR3: CASSFLQGDGYTF
DNA: TGTGCCAGCAGTTTCCTACAGGGGGACGGCTACACCTTC

D: .
V: TRBV12-3/TRBV12-4
J: TRBJ1-5
size: few
CDR3: CASSLGTRRRQPQHF
DNA: TGTGCCAGCAGTTTAGGGACTCGACGACGGCAGCCCCAGCATTTT

D: .
V: TRBV6-5
J: TRBJ2-7
size: .
CDR3: CASTYEGGQYF
DNA: TGTGCCAGCACTTACGAAGGCGGGCAGTACTTC

D: TRBD1
V: TRBV18
J: TRBJ2-4
size: few
CDR3: CASSPQPGTEFEGQYF
DNA: TGTGCCAGCTCACCGCAGCCAGGGACAGAATTTGAGGGTCAGTACTTC

D: .
V: TRBV4-1
J: TRBJ1-1
size: .
CDR3: CASSQGVWGTEAFF
DNA: TGCGCCAGCAGCCAGGGCGTTTGGGGCACTGAAGCTTTCTTT

D: .
V: TRBV7-2
J: TRBJ2-7
size: many
CDR3: CASSFDIKYEQYF
DNA: TGTGCCAGCAGCTTCGATATTAAATACGAGCAGTACTTC

D: .
V: TRBV12-3/TRBV12-4
J: TRBJ2-5
size: .
CDR3: CASSLGLGVETQYF
DNA: TGTGCCAGCAGTTTAGGACTAGGCGTGGAGACCCAGTACTTC

D: .
V: TRBV4-1
J: TRBJ1-5
size: many
CDR3: CASSQGGGGNQPQHF
DNA: TGCGCCAGCAGCCAAGGGGGGGGTGGCAATCAGCCCCAGCATTTT

D: .
V: TRBV28
J: TRBJ2-5
size: .
CDR3: CASNRWGGGMSQETQYF
DNA: TGTGCCAGCAACCGGTGGGGGGGCGGGATGAGCCAAGAGACCCAGTACTTC

D: TRBD1
V: TRBV2
J: TRBJ2-1
size: few
CDR3: CASIGTGTFF
DNA: TGTGCCAGCATCGGGACAGGGACGTTCTTC

D: .
V: TRBV12-3/TRBV12-4
J: TRBJ2-7
size: .
CDR3: CASSKYPGNEQYF
DNA: TGTGCCAGCAGCAAATATCCTGGGAACGAGCAGTACTTC

D: .
V: TRBV27
J: TRBJ1-1
size: .
CDR3: CASSLGGASTEAFF
DNA: TGTGCCAGCAGTTTGGGGGGGGCCAGCACTGAAGCTTTCTTT

D: .
V: TRBV12-3/TRBV12-4
J: TRBJ2-3
size: .
CDR3: CASSFYISTDTQYF
DNA: TGTGCCAGCAGTTTTTACATAAGCACAGATACGCAGTATTTT

D: TRBD1
V: TRBV20-1
J: TRBJ2-3
size: .
CDR3: CSARDDRRGPDTQYF
DNA: TGCAGTGCTAGAGATGATCGCAGGGGGCCAGATACGCAGTATTTT

D: .
V: TRBV6-1
J: TRBJ2-7
size: few
CDR3: CASSELTLIALEQYF
DNA: TGTGCCAGCAGTGAATTGACCCTTATCGCCCTCGAGCAGTACTTC

D: .
V: TRBV9
J: TRBJ2-5
size: many
CDR3: CASSVAGRLQETQYF
DNA: TGTGCCAGCAGCGTAGCCGGAAGATTACAAGAGACCCAGTACTTC

D: TRBD2
V: TRBV20-1
J: TRBJ2-1
size: few
CDR3: CSAQGLAVYNEQFF
DNA: TGCAGTGCTCAAGGACTAGCGGTCTACAATGAGCAGTTCTTC

D: .
V: TRBV3-1
J: TRBJ2-2
size: many
CDR3: CASSLLGGELFF
DNA: TGTGCCAGCAGCCTTTTGGGCGGGGAGCTGTTTTTT

D: TRBD1
V: TRBV12-3/TRBV12-4
J: TRBJ1-5
size: few
CDR3: CASSFMGQGAQPQHF
DNA: TGTGCCAGCAGTTTTATGGGACAGGGAGCCCAGCCCCAGCATTTT

D: .
V: TRBV20-1
J: TRBJ1-5
size: few
CDR3: CSASEGDPKPQHF
DNA: TGCAGTGCTAGTGAGGGCGACCCCAAGCCCCAGCATTTT